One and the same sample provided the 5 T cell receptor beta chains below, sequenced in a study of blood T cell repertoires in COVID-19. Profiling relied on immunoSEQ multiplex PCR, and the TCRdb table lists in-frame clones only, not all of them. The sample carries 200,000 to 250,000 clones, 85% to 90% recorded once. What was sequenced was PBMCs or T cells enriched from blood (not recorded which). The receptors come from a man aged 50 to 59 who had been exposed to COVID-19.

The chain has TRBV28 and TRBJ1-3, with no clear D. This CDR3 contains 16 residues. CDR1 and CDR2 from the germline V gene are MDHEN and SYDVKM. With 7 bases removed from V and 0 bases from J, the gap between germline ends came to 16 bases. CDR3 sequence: CASTRLRDRSGNTIYF. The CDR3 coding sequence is TGTGCCAGCACTCGACTTCGAGACCGCTCTGGAAACACCATATATTTT.

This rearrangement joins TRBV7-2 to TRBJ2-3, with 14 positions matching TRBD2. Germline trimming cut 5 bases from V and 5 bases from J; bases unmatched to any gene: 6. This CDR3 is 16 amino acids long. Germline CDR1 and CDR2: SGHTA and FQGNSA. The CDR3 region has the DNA TGTGCCAGCAGCCGGACTAGCGGGGGGTACCGAGATACGCAGTATTTT. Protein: CASSRTSGGYRDTQYF.

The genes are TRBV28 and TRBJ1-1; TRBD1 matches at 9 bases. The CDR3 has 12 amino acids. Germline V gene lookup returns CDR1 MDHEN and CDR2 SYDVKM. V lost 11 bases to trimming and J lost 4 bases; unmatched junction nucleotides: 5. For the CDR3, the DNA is TGTGCCGGGACAGGGAGGTCCACTGAAGCTTTCTTT. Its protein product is CAGTGRSTEAFF.

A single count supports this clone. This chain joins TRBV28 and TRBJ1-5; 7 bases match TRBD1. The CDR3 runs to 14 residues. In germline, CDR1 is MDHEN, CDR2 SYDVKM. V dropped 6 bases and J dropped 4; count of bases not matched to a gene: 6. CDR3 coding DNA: TGTGCCAGCAGCCCACCAGGGGGTAATCAGCCCCAGCATTTT. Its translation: CASSPPGGNQPQHF.

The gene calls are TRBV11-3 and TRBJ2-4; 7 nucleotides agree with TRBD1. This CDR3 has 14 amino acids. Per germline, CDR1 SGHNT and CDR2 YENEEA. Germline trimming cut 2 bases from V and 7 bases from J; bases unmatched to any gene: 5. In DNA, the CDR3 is TGTGCCAGCAGCTTAACAGGGGACGGGAACATTCAGTACTTC. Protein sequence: CASSLTGDGNIQYF. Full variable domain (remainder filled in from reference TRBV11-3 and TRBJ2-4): EAGVVQSPRYKIIEKKQPVAFWCNPISGHNTLYWYLQNLGQGPELLIRYENEEAVDDSQLPKDRFSAERLKGVDSTLKIQPAELGDSAVYLCASSLTGDGNIQYFGAGTRLSVL.